This T cell receptor (beta chain) was recorded in a study of Tregs in tolerant kidney transplant recipients. Study results and caveats: Few patients were studied, so findings need validation in larger groups. Some patients' samples used different primers over time, so nucleotide sequences weren't comparable.

This CDR3 has 16 amino acids. The germline gives CDR1 SGHNT, CDR2 YENEEA. V was clipped by 1 base and J by 4 bases, with 16 bases between them. The nonmyeloablative bone marrow transplants came from related graft donors, with transient mixed chimerism. Unstimulated regulatory T cells (CD4+CD25+CD127-), CD4+CD25- non-regulatory cells, CD4 and CD8 cells were FACS-sorted from thawed PBMCs. This clone was counted a single time. Its antigen is unknown. Sequenced by immunoSEQ multiplex PCR; TCRdb stores in-frame clones only, minus some. The sample yields about 64,000 clones, about 87% seen once. The source of this sequence is a human patient who received a combined kidney and bone marrow transplant. These T cells may partly come from the graft donor. The chain recombines TRBV11-3 with TRBJ2-5; a weak D match, TRBD2 (5 bases). The sample was CD4+ T cells from blood (PBMCs), taken 6 months after the transplant. The CDR3 DNA is TGTGCCAGCAGCTTAGGGGGTAGCGAGGGTCTAGAGACCCAGTACTTC. Residues: CASSLGGSEGLETQYF.